This TCR beta chain emerged from a study of tumor-infiltrating lymphocytes in localized non-small cell lung cancer. General study points: Available tissue quantity limited TCR sequencing to a patient subset. IM1 and IM2 tumors showed no difference in T-cell fraction. Compared with uninvolved lung, tumors showed higher T cell infiltration by TCRbeta sequencing.

Sequenced by immunoSEQ multiplex PCR; TCRdb stores in-frame clones only, minus some. The table lists roughly 13,000 clones, 60% to 80% of them singletons, with approximately 15% in the top ten. V gave up 1 base and J gave up 5 bases, with 11 bases separating them. The CDR3 totals 14 residues. Per germline, CDR1 MNHNS and CDR2 SASEGT. Turning to this clone: No antigen is known for it.

This rearrangement joins TRBV6-1 to TRBJ2-5; no definite D call. The sample comprised uninvolved lung tissue not adjacent to the tumor. The TCR was taken from a human donor with non-small cell lung cancer. DNA of the CDR3: TGTGCCAGCAGTGAAGGGCAGGTTGGGGAGACCCAGTACTTC. Translation gives CASSEGQVGETQYF.